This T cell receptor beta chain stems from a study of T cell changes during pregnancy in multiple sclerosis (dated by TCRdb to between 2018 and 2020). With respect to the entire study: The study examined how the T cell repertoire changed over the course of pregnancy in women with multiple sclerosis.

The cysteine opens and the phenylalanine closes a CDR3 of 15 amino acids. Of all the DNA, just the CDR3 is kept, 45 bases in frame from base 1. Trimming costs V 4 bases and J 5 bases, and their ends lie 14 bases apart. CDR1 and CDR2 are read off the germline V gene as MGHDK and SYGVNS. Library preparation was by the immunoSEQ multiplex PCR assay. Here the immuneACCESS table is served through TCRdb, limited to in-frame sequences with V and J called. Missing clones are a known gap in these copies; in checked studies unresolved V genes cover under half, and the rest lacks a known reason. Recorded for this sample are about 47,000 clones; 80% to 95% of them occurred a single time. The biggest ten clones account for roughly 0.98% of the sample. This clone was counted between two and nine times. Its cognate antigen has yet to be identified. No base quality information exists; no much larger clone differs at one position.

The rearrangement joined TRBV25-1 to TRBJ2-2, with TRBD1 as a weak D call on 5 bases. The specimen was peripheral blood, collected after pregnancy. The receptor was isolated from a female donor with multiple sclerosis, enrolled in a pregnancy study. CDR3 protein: CASSGGGSRTGELFF. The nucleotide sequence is TGTGCCAGCAGTGGGGGCGGCAGTAGGACCGGGGAGCTGTTTTTT. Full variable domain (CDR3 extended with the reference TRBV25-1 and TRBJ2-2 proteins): EADIYQTPRYLVIGTGKKITLECSQTMGHDKMYWYQQDPGMELHLIHYSYGVNSTEKGDLSSESTVSRIRTEHFPLTLESARPSHTSQYLCASSGGGSRTGELFFGEGSRLTVL.